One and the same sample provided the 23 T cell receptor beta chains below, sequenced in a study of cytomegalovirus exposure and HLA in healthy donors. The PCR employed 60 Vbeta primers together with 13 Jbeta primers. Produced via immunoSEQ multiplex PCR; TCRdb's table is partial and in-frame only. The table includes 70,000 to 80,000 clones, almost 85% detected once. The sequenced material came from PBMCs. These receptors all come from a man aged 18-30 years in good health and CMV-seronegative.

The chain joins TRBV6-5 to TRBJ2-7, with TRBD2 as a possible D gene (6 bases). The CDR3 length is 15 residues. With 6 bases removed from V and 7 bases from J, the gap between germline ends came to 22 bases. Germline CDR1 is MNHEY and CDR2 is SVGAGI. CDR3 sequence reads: CASRKPGLASVEQYF. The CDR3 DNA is TGTGCCAGCAGAAAGCCGGGACTGGCTTCAGTAGAGCAGTACTTC.

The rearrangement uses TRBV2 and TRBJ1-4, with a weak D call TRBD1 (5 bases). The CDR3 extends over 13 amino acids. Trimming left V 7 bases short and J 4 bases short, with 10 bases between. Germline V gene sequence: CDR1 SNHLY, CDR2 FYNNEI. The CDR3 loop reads CASIVGGNEKLFF. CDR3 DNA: TGTGCCAGCATTGTCGGGGGTAATGAAAAACTGTTTTTT.

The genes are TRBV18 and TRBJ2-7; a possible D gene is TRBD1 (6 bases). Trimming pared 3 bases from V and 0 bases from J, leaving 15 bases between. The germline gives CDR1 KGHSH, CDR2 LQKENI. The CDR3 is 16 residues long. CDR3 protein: CASSPNRAAISYEQYF. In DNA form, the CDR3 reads TGTGCCAGCTCACCTAACAGGGCTGCGATCTCCTACGAGCAGTACTTC.

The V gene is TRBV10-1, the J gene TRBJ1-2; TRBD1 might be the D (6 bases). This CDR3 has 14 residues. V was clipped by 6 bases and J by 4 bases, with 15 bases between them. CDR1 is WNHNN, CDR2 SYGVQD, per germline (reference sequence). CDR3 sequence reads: CASRGAADFYGYTF. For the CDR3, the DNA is TGCGCCAGCAGGGGGGCGGCCGACTTCTATGGCTACACCTTC.

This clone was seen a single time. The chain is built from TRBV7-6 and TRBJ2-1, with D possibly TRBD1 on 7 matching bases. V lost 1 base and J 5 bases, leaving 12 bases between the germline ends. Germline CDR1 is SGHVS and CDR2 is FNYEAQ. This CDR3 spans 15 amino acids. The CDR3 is CASSLGRGEDNEQFF. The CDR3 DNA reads TGTGCCAGCAGCTTAGGCAGGGGGGAGGACAATGAGCAGTTCTTC.

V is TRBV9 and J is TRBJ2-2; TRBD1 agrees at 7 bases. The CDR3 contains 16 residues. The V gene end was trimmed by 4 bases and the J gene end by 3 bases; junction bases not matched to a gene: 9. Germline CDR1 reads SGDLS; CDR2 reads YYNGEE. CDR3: CASSRRQGWDTGELFF. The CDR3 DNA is TGTGCCAGCAGCAGACGACAGGGATGGGACACCGGGGAGCTGTTTTTT.

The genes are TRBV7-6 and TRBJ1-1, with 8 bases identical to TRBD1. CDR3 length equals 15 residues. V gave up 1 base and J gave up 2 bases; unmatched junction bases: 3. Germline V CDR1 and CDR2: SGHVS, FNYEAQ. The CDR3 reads CASSLGTGLNTEAFF. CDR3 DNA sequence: TGTGCCAGCAGCTTAGGGACAGGGCTTAACACTGAAGCTTTCTTT. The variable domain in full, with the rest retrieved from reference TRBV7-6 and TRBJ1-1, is GAGVSQSPRYKVTKRGQDVALRCDPISGHVSLYWYRQALGQGPEFLTYFNYEAQQDKSGLPNDRFSAERPEGSISTLTIQRTEQRDSAMYRCASSLGTGLNTEAFFGQGTRLTVV.

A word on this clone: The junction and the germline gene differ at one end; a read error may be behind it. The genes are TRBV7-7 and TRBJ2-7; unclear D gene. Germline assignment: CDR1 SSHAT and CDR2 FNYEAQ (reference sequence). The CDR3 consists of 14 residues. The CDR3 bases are TGTGCTAGCAGCCTAGACATAAACTCCTACGAGCAGTACTTC. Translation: CASSLDINSYEQYF.

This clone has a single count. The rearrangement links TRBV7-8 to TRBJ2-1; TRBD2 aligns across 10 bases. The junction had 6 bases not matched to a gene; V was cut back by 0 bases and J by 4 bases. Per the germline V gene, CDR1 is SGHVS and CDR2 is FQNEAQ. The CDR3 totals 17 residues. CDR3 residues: CASSLALSGGPYNEQFF. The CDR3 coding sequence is TGTGCCAGCAGCTTAGCCCTTAGCGGGGGGCCTTACAATGAGCAGTTCTTC. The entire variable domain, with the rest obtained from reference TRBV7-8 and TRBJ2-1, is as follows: GAGVSQSPRYKVAKRGQDVALRCDPISGHVSLFWYQQALGQGPEFLTYFQNEAQLDKSGLPSDRFFAERPEGSVSTLKIQRTQQEDSAVYLCASSLALSGGPYNEQFFGPGTRLTVL.

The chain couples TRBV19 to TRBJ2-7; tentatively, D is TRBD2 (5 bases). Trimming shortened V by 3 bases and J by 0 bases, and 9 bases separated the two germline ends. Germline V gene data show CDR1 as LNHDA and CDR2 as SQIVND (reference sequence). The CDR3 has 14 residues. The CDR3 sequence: CASSMVGSSYEQYF. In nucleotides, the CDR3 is TGTGCCAGTAGTATGGTGGGGAGCTCCTACGAGCAGTACTTC.

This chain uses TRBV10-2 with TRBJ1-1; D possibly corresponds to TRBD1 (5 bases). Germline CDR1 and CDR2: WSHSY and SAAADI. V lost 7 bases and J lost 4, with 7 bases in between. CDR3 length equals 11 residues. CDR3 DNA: TGCGCCAGCATGGGGGGCACTGAAGCTTTCTTT. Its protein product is CASMGGTEAFF.

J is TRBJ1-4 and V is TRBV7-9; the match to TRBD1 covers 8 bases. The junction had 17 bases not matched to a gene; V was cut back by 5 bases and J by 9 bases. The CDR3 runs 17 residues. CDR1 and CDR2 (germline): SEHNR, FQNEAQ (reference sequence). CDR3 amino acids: CASSKPDTGGARKKLFF. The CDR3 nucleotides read TGTGCCAGCAGCAAGCCCGACACAGGGGGGGCCCGTAAAAAACTGTTTTTT.

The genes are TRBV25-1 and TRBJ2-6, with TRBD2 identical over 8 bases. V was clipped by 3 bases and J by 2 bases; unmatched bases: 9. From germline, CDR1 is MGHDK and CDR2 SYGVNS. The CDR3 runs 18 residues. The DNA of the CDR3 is TGTGCCAGCAGTGACCCAGCGGGAGCTCCCCCTGGGGCCAACGTCCTGACTTTC. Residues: CASSDPAGAPPGANVLTF.

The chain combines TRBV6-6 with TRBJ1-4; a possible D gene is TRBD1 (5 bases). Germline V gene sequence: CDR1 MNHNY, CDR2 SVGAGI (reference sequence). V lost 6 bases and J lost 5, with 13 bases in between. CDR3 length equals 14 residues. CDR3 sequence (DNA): TGTGCCAGCAGGGCGACAGTGTCGAATGAAAAACTGTTTTTT. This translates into CASRATVSNEKLFF.

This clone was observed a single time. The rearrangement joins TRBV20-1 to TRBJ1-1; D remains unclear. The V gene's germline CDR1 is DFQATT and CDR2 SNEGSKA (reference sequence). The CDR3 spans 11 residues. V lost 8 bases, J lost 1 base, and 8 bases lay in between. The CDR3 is CSTSGNTEAFF. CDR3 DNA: TGCAGTACCTCAGGGAACACTGAAGCTTTCTTT.

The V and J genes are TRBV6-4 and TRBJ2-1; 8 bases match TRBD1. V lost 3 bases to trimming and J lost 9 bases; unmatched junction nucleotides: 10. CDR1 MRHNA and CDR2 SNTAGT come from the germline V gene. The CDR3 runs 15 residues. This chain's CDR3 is CASSEFVGTGGEQFF. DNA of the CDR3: TGTGCCAGCAGTGAGTTTGTGGGGACAGGTGGTGAGCAGTTCTTC.

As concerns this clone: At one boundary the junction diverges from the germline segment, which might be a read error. This CDR3 is CSSSLLPGEQYF. The DNA of the CDR3 is TGTTCCAGCAGCTTATTGCCGGGCGAGCAGTACTTC. This chain links TRBV7-9 with TRBJ2-7, with D unclear. The germline gives CDR1 SEHNR, CDR2 FQNEAQ (reference sequence). The CDR3 contains 12 residues.

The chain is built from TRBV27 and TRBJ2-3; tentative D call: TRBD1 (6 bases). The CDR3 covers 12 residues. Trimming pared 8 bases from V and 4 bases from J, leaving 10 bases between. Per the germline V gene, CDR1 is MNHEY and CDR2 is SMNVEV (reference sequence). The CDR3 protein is CASWDIPDTQYF. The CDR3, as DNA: TGTGCCAGCTGGGACATCCCAGATACGCAGTATTTT.

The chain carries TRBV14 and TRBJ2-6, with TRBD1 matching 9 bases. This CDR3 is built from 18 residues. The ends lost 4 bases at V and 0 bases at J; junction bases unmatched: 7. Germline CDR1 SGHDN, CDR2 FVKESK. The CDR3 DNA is TGTGCCAGCAGCCTCTGGGGACAGGGAAGCTCTGGGGCCAACGTCCTGACTTTC. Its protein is CASSLWGQGSSGANVLTF. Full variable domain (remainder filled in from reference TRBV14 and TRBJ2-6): EAGVTQFPSHSVIEKGQTVTLRCDPISGHDNLYWYRRVMGKEIKFLLHFVKESKQDESGMPNNRFLAERTGGTYSTLKVQPAELEDSGVYFCASSLWGQGSSGANVLTFGAGSRLTVL.

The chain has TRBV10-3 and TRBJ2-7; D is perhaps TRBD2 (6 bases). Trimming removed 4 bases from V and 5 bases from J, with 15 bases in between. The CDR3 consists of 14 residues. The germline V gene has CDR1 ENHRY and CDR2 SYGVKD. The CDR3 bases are TGTGCCATCAGTGCACTAGCTATCTCGAACGAGCAGTACTTC. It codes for CAISALAISNEQYF.

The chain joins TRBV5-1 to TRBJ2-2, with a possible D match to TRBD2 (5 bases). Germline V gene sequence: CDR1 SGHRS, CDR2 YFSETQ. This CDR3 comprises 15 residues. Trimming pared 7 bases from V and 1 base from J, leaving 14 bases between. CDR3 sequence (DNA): TGCGCCAGCCAGGAGGAGTCGGTGAACACCGGGGAGCTGTTTTTT. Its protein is CASQEESVNTGELFF.

The CDR3 here is CASSPRGSPYEQYF. CDR3 nucleotides: TGTGCCAGCAGTCCTCGCGGGTCCCCCTACGAGCAGTACTTC. The chain uses TRBV6-6 and TRBJ2-7, with D perhaps matching TRBD2 (5 bases). The CDR3 is 14 residues long. Looked up from germline, CDR1 is MNHNY and CDR2 is SVGAGI (reference sequence). Deletions cut 5 bases from V and 2 bases from J, with 13 bases between.

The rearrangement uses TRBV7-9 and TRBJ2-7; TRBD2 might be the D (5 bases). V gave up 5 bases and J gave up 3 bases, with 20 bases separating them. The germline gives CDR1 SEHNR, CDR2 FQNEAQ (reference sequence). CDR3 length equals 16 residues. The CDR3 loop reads CASSHRGEGQHYEQYF. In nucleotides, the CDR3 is TGTGCCAGCAGCCATCGCGGTGAGGGCCAACACTACGAGCAGTACTTC.